This entry concerns a single T cell receptor beta chain. This sample was included in a study of blood T cell repertoires in COVID-19. Background on the study: Some COVID-19 samples were acute and others convalescent; all came from the United States, Italy and Spain.

Authors' analysis steps: Reference gene primer amplification gave nucleated cell count estimates. The assay was immunoSEQ multiplex PCR, and TCRdb's table has in-frame clones only and misses some. V and J calls and clone size are those listed in that table; D and trimming were worked out from the DNA. Of roughly 260,000 clones in the sample, roughly four fifths were seen once. The CDR3 has 14 residues. With 4 bases removed from V and 0 bases from J, the gap between germline ends came to 7 bases. In germline, CDR1 is ENHRY, CDR2 SYGVKD. The sample taken for sequencing was peripheral blood. The chain recombines TRBV10-3 with TRBJ2-1; D remains unclear. This receptor was obtained from a woman aged 70-85 years with acute or convalescent COVID-19. In nucleotides, the CDR3 is TGTGCCATCAGTGTCCCGAGCTCCTACAATGAGCAGTTCTTC. Translation gives CAISVPSSYNEQFF.